The sequence of this T cell receptor (beta chain) was determined in a study of shared T cell receptors in the human thymus. V was clipped by 4 bases and J by 7 bases; unmatched bases: 14. The CDR3 is 17 amino acids. Germline CDR1 is SNHLY and CDR2 is FYNNEI. Profiling relied on immunoSEQ multiplex PCR, and the TCRdb table lists in-frame clones only, not all of them. The sample contains about 380,000 clones, around 95% of which appear only once. Material: thymocytes. The source is a human donor. The gene calls are TRBV2 and TRBJ2-1; TRBD2 matches 9 bases. This CDR3 is CASSVGVGREGQNEQFF. CDR3 coding DNA: TGTGCCAGCAGTGTAGGAGTGGGGCGGGAGGGCCAGAATGAGCAGTTCTTC.